Listed below are T cell receptor beta chains from one sample, sequenced in a study of cytomegalovirus exposure and HLA in healthy donors. Repertoires were generated with immunoSEQ multiplex PCR, while TCRdb's copy carries only in-frame clones and drops some. The top ten hold roughly 1.2% of the sample, which has some 320,000 clones, approximately 86% seen once. The sample consisted of PBMCs. These receptors all come from a woman aged 25 to 45 in good health and CMV-seropositive. CDR3s include the opening cysteine and the closing phenylalanine or tryptophan. A D gene is named only where the DNA matches it firmly. Rows may omit the clone size; those that give it use once, few, many or a size class.

d_gene	v_gene	abundance	j_gene	CDR3nt	CDR3aa
TRBD1	TRBV10-3	.	TRBJ1-2	TGTGCCATCAGTGAGGACAGGGACTATGGCTACACCTTC	CAISEDRDYGYTF
.	TRBV18	once	TRBJ2-1	TGTGCCAGCTCACCATCACGAGTTTCGGACAATGAGCAGTTCTTC	CASSPSRVSDNEQFF
TRBD1	TRBV6-5	.	TRBJ1-1	TGTGCCAGCACTAACAGGGGGATGCACACTGAAGCTTTCTTT	CASTNRGMHTEAFF
TRBD1	TRBV28	.	TRBJ1-5	TGTGCCAGCGCCACCAGGGGACAGGGGAATCAGCCCCAGCATTTT	CASATRGQGNQPQHF
.	TRBV7-9	.	TRBJ1-6	TGTGCCAGCAGCCGTCTCGGAGGGGGGGGAGGATATTCACCCCTCCACTTT	CASSRLGGGGGYSPLHF
.	TRBV25-1	once	TRBJ2-5	TGTGCCAGCAGTGAATCCACGGGGGGCGCAGAGACCCAGTACTTC	CASSESTGGAETQYF
.	TRBV30	.	TRBJ1-1	TGTGCCTGGGGCATGAGGGTGGACACTGAAGCTTTCTTT	CAWGMRVDTEAFF
.	TRBV7-8	.	TRBJ1-4	TGTGCCACCGACTCCCCTAATGAAAAACTGTTTTTT	CATDSPNEKLFF
TRBD1	TRBV28	.	TRBJ1-2	TGTGCCAGCCTAACAGGGGTCTATGGCTACACCTTC	CASLTGVYGYTF
.	TRBV19	few	TRBJ2-7	TGTGCCAGTAGTACGACAGTTCTCTACGAGCAGTACTTC	CASSTTVLYEQYF
TRBD1	TRBV2	.	TRBJ2-2	TGTGCCAGCAGTGAGGACAGGGCTTCCGGGGAGCTGTTTTTT	CASSEDRASGELFF
.	TRBV11-2	.	TRBJ1-6	TGTGCCAGCAGCTTAGCGACAGCTCCTAATTCACCCCTCCACTTT	CASSLATAPNSPLHF
.	TRBV4-1	once	TRBJ2-7	TGCGCCAGCAGCCAAGAGCAGGCAACGGAGCAGTACTTC	CASSQEQATEQYF
.	TRBV29-1	.	TRBJ1-2	TGCAGCGTTGAGGTCCGGGACGGAGGCTACACCTTC	CSVEVRDGGYTF
TRBD2	TRBV7-6	.	TRBJ2-3	TGTGCCAGCAGCGCGGGAGGCCGGGATACGCAGTATTTT	CASSAGGRDTQYF
.	TRBV28	few	TRBJ1-2	TGTGCCAGCAGTTTTAAGGCCTTCTATGGCTACACCTTC	CASSFKAFYGYTF
.	TRBV28	.	TRBJ1-5	TGTGCCACAACCCCCGTCGATAGCAATCAGCCCCAGCATTTT	CATTPVDSNQPQHF
TRBD1	TRBV7-6	.	TRBJ2-7	TGTGCCAGCAGCTCAGGACAGGGAAGGTCGGACGAGCAGTACTTC	CASSSGQGRSDEQYF
.	TRBV30	.	TRBJ1-1	TGTGCCTGGAGTCGTGTCGGGAGTGGGACAATGAACACTGAAGCTTTCTTT	CAWSRVGSGTMNTEAFF
TRBD2	TRBV5-6	.	TRBJ2-7	TGTGCCAGCAGCTTGTCACTAGCGGAGGTCTCCTACGAGCAGTACTTC	CASSLSLAEVSYEQYF
.	TRBV5-1	.	TRBJ2-3	TGCGCCAGCAGCTTGGTGGATTCCACAGATACGCAGTATTTT	CASSLVDSTDTQYF
.	TRBV6-5	.	TRBJ2-7	TGTGCCAGCAGTAGCGGTATGACCTACGAGCAGTACTTC	CASSSGMTYEQYF
.	TRBV12-5	.	TRBJ1-4	TGTGCTAGTGGTTTGGACCGAAGCGCCTACAGGATTGGGGAAAAACTGTTTTTT	CASGLDRSAYRIGEKLFF
.	TRBV6-1	.	TRBJ2-7	TGTGCCAGCAGTGAATGGGCGGGGAGAGAGGGGCGGAACGAGCAGTACTTC	CASSEWAGREGRNEQYF
TRBD2	TRBV27	.	TRBJ2-7	TGTGCCAGCAGTTCCTCCATTGCGGGAGGTTCCTACGAGCAGTACTTC	CASSSSIAGGSYEQYF
.	TRBV30	.	TRBJ1-3	TGTGCCTGGAGGGGACTGCCCTCTGGAAACACCATATATTTT	CAWRGLPSGNTIYF
.	TRBV6-5	.	TRBJ2-3	TGTGCCAGCAGTTACCCCAGGGAGGCGCAGTATTTT	CASSYPREAQYF
.	TRBV6-8	once	TRBJ1-1	TGTGCCAGCAGTTACTCGGTCAGGAACTTCGGTCTCACTGAAGCTTTCTTT	CASSYSVRNFGLTEAFF
.	TRBV6-5	.	TRBJ2-1	TGTGCCAGCAGTTACTCGGCGGCCCTGGGCTACAATGAGCAGTTCTTC	CASSYSAALGYNEQFF
TRBD2	TRBV7-6	.	TRBJ2-7	TGTGCCAGCAGCTCTGGCGGGGGAAAGTACGAGCAGTACTTC	CASSSGGGKYEQYF
.	TRBV27	.	TRBJ2-5	TGTGCCAGCAGTTTATTCAGGCAAGAGACCCAGTACTTC	CASSLFRQETQYF
.	TRBV28	.	TRBJ1-1	TGTGCCAGCAGACCGGTGAAGAACACTGAAGCTTTCTTT	CASRPVKNTEAFF
TRBD1	TRBV6-5	.	TRBJ2-2	TGTGCCAGCAGACCGGACAGGGGCCCCACCGGGGAGCTGTTTTTT	CASRPDRGPTGELFF
TRBD2	TRBV7-2	few	TRBJ2-3	TGTGCCAGCAGCTATCGCGGGACTAACACAGATACGCAGTATTTT	CASSYRGTNTDTQYF
.	TRBV6-5	.	TRBJ1-4	TGTGCCAGCAGTTACAGTACCGGGGGAGGAGAAAAACTGTTTTTT	CASSYSTGGGEKLFF
.	TRBV9	.	TRBJ1-6	TGTGCCAGCAGCGTAGCGGGGGATAATTCACCCCTCCACTTT	CASSVAGDNSPLHF
.	TRBV2	few	TRBJ1-1	TGTGCCAGCAGTGAGAGGAAGGTCGGCACTGAAGCTTTCTTT	CASSERKVGTEAFF
.	TRBV7-9	few	TRBJ2-5	TGTGCCAGCAGCTTAGGACAACACCAAGAGACCCAGTACTTC	CASSLGQHQETQYF
TRBD2	TRBV28	.	TRBJ2-1	TGTGCCAGCAGTCTCCTACTAGCGGGGAATGAGCAGTTCTTC	CASSLLLAGNEQFF
.	TRBV7-3	.	TRBJ1-2	TGTGCCAGCAGGACTACCGGCGGGCAGGATGGCTACACCTTC	CASRTTGGQDGYTF